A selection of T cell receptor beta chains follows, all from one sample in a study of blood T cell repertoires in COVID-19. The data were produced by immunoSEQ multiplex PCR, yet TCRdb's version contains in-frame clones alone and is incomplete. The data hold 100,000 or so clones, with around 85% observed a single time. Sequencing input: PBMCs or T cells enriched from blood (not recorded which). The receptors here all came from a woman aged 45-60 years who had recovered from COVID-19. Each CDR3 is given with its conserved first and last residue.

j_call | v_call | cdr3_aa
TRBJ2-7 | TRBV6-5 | CASSAGTGGTYEQYF
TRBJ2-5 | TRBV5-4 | CASSPGTSGGTETQYF
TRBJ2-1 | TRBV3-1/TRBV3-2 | CASSQEDAVTYNEQFF
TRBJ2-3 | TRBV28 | CASSFMEGRAEGDTQYF
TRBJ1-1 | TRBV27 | CASSLGSLGTEAFF
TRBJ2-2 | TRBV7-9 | CASSARQTTGELFF
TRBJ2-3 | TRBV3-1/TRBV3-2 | CASSQWATDTQYF
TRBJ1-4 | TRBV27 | CASRGREDEKLFF
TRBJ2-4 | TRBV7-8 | CASSSPGTGEAKNIQYF
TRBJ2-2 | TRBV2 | CASSEQGTHTGELFF
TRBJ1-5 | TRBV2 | CASKGGRKHF
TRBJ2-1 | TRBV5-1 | CASSLAGSGSYNEQFF